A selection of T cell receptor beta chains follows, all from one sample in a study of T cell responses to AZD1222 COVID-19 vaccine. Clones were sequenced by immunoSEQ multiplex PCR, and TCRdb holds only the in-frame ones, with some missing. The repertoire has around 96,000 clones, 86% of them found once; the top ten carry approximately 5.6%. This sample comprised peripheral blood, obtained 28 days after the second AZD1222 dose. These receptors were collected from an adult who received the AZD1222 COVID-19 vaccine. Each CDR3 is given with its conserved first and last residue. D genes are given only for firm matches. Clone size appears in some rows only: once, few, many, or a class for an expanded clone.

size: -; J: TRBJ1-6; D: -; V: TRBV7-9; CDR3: CASSLMGSQSSPLHF; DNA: TGTGCCAGCAGCTTAATGGGAAGCCAAAGTTCACCCCTCCACTTT
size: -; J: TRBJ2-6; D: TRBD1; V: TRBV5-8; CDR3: CASSRRGLGANVLTF; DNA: TGTGCCAGCAGCCGCAGGGGGCTTGGGGCCAACGTCCTGACTTTC
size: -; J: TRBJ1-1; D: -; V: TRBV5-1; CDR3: CASSLVGLTEAFF; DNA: TGCGCCAGCAGCTTGGTCGGGCTCACTGAAGCTTTCTTT
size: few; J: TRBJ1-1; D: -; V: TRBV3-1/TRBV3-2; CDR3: CASSPDTAQGAFF; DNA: TGTGCCAGCAGCCCTGACACCGCCCAAGGAGCTTTCTTT
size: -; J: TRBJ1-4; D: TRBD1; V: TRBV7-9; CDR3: CASSLGDRDNEKLFF; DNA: TGTGCCAGCAGCCTGGGGGACAGGGATAATGAAAAACTGTTTTTT
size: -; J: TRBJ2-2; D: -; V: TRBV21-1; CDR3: CASSKALRRHTGELFF; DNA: TGTGCCAGCAGCAAAGCGCTCAGGAGGCACACCGGGGAGCTGTTTTTT
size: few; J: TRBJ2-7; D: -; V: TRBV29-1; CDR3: CSVAREYEQYF; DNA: TGCAGCGTTGCAAGGGAATACGAGCAGTACTTC
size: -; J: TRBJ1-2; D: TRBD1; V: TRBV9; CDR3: CASSVAGTGDKAYGYTF; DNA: TGTGCCAGCAGCGTAGCCGGGACAGGGGATAAAGCCTATGGCTACACCTTC
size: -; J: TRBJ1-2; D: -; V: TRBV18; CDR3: CASSRPDLPYGYTF; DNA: TGTGCCAGCTCACGACCAGACCTACCCTATGGCTACACCTTC
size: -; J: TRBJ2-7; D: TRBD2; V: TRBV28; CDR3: CASRPGLGGGEQYF; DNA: TGTGCCAGCAGACCGGGCCTCGGGGGAGGGGAGCAGTACTTC
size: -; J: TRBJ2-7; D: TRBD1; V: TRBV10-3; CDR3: CAISEAGQGTEQYF; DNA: TGTGCCATCAGTGAGGCGGGACAGGGGACCGAGCAGTACTTC
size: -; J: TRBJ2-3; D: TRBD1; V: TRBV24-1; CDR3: CATSGGQGVQTDTQYF; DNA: TGTGCCACCAGTGGGGGACAGGGGGTCCAGACAGATACGCAGTATTTT
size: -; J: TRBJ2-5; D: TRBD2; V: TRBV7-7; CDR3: CASGGGRVETQYF; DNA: TGTGCTAGCGGCGGGGGGAGGGTAGAGACCCAGTACTTC
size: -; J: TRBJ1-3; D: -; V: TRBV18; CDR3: CASSPPSVFLSGNTIYF; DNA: TGTGCCAGCTCACCACCGAGCGTTTTCCTCTCTGGAAACACCATATATTTT
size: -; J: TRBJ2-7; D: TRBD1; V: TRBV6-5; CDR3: CASSWTGAYEQYF; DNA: TGTGCCAGCAGCTGGACAGGGGCCTACGAGCAGTACTTC
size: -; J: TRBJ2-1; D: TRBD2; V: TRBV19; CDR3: CASSVAGRYNEQFF; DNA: TGTGCCAGTAGTGTAGCGGGACGATACAATGAGCAGTTCTTC
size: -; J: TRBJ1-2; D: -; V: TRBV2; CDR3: CASEDQGRASGYTF; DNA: TGTGCCAGTGAGGACCAGGGGAGGGCAAGTGGCTACACCTTC
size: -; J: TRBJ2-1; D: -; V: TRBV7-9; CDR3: CASSLVGVGVGNEQFF; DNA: TGTGCCAGCAGCTTAGTGGGCGTCGGGGTTGGCAATGAGCAGTTCTTC
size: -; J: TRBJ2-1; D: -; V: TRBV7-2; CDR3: CASSGGGRWDEQFF; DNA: TGTGCCAGCAGCGGGGGCGGGAGATGGGATGAGCAGTTCTTC
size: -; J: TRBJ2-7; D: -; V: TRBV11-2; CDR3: CASSLVRGVEEQYF; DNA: TGTGCCAGCAGCTTAGTCAGGGGGGTGGAAGAGCAGTACTTC
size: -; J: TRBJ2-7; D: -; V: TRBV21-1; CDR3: CASSISRESGSYEQYF; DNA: TGTGCCAGCAGCATCAGTAGGGAAAGCGGATCATACGAGCAGTACTTC
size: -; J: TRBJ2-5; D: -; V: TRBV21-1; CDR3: CASSGTVAVQETQYF; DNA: TGTGCCAGCAGCGGAACCGTGGCGGTACAAGAGACCCAGTACTTC
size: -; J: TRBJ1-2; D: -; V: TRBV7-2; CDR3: CASSPRQVANYGYTF; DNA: TGTGCCAGCAGCCCCCGACAGGTAGCTAACTATGGCTACACCTTC